The sequence of this TCR beta chain was determined in a study of CD8 T cells in Susac syndrome. CDR3 length: 14 amino acids. V lost 2 bases to trimming and J lost 0 bases, with 5 bases between them. Germline loops: CDR1 MNHEY, CDR2 SVGEGT. TCR beta sequences were obtained from blood CD8+ and CD4+ T cells. A quantity of about 0.45 to 1 ug RNA underwent reverse transcription using random hexamers. Amplification of TCR beta CDR3 by immunoSEQ multiplex PCR spanned 54 Vbeta and 13 Jbeta. TCRdb analysed the immunoSEQ multiplex PCR reads with MiXCR anew, one entry per CDR3 protein. The sample contains around 270,000 distinct CDR3 sequences, roughly 85% of which appear only once.

The clonotype comes from a human donor with multiple sclerosis. The chain recombines TRBV6-2 or TRBV6-3 with TRBJ1-5; D remains ambiguous. Material for sequencing was CD8+ T cells from PBMCs. The CDR3 nucleotides are TGTGCCAGCAGTTACGTCGGTAGCAATCAGCCCCAGCATTTT. It yields the protein CASSYVGSNQPQHF.